The 10 T cell receptor beta chains listed next were all sequenced from one sample in a study of blood T cell repertoires in COVID-19. The assay was immunoSEQ multiplex PCR, and TCRdb's table has in-frame clones only and misses some. The sample consists of 150,000 or so clones, around 80% of them appearing once. The sequenced sample consisted of peripheral blood. Receptors were obtained from a human donor with acute or convalescent COVID-19. The donor label of this sample is uncertain.

The chain links TRBV6-2 or TRBV6-3 to TRBJ2-2; 13 bases fit TRBD2. The CDR3 length is 16 residues. Trimming at V came to 5 bases and at J to 7 bases, leaving 7 bases not matched to a gene. From germline, CDR1 is MNHEY and CDR2 SVGEGT. The chain's CDR3 is CASSRRTSGGSGELFF. The DNA of the CDR3 is TGTGCCAGCAGTAGACGGACTAGCGGGGGTAGCGGGGAGCTGTTTTTT.

The rearrangement uses TRBV29-1 and TRBJ1-5; TRBD1 matches 9 bases. J lost 4 bases, V lost 5 bases, and 6 bases had no gene match. From germline, CDR1 is SQVTM and CDR2 ANQGSEA. The CDR3 loop spans 14 amino acids. CDR3: CSVSTGGYNQPQHF. As DNA, the CDR3 is TGCAGCGTTTCCACAGGGGGCTATAATCAGCCCCAGCATTTT.

V usage is TRBV5-1 and J usage is TRBJ1-1; 7 bases line up with TRBD1. Germline V gives CDR1 SGHRS, CDR2 YFSETQ. This CDR3 has 16 amino acids. The ends lost 0 bases at V and 6 bases at J; junction bases unmatched: 11. DNA of the CDR3: TGCGCCAGCAGCTTGGAGTCAGGGGGTCTTATCGCTGAAGCTTTCTTT. As protein: CASSLESGGLIAEAFF.

The V and J genes are TRBV4-1 and TRBJ1-5; 9 bases fit TRBD1. This CDR3 has 15 residues. The junction had 3 bases not matched to a gene; V was cut back by 0 bases and J by 6 bases. From germline, CDR1 is MGHRA and CDR2 YSYEKL. The CDR3 sequence is CASSQERTGVQPQHF. The CDR3 DNA reads as TGCGCCAGCAGCCAAGAAAGGACAGGGGTTCAGCCCCAGCATTTT.

The chain links TRBV4-1 to TRBJ2-7; 8 bases fit TRBD2. Germline-derived CDR1 and CDR2 are MGHRA and YSYEKL. CDR3 length: 16 amino acids. V was clipped by 1 base and J by 5 bases; unmatched bases: 10. This CDR3 reads CASSQVHRGGGNEQYF. As DNA, the CDR3 is TGCGCCAGCAGCCAAGTCCATCGGGGGGGAGGTAACGAGCAGTACTTC.

V gene TRBV18 combines with J gene TRBJ1-1; TRBD1 might be the D (5 bases). Germline assignment: CDR1 KGHSH and CDR2 LQKENI. With 4 bases removed from V and 5 bases from J, the gap between germline ends came to 11 bases. CDR3 length: 13 residues. The CDR3 DNA sequence: TGTGCCAGCTCACGACCAGGGACTACTGAAGCTTTCTTT. Its protein product is CASSRPGTTEAFF. The complete variable domain, with remaining parts taken from reference TRBV18 and TRBJ1-1, reads NAGVMQNPRHLVRRRGQEARLRCSPMKGHSHVYWYRQLPEEGLKFMVYLQKENIIDESGMPKERFSAEFPKEGPSILRIQQVVRGDSAAYFCASSRPGTTEAFFGQGTRLTVV.

The chain uses TRBV11-2 and TRBJ1-1; D uncertain. V shed 3 bases and J shed 2 bases, with 7 bases lying between them. The length of the CDR3 is 13 residues. The germline CDR1 and CDR2 sequences are SGHAT and FQNNGV. CDR3 sequence (DNA): TGTGCCAGCAGCTTGATAGATAACACTGAAGCTTTCTTT. Amino acid sequence: CASSLIDNTEAFF.

This clone was picked up many times. The chain joins TRBV7-7 to TRBJ1-3; no firm D call. The CDR3 has 17 residues. Trimming shortened V by 0 bases and J by 4 bases, and 16 bases separated the two germline ends. CDR1 SSHAT and CDR2 FNYEAQ come from the germline V gene (reference sequence). CDR3 amino acids: CASSLAPLNSGGNTIYF. CDR3 in DNA: TGTGCCAGCAGCTTAGCCCCCCTCAACTCGGGAGGAAACACCATATATTTT.

The chain has TRBV19 and TRBJ2-2; TRBD1 matches 11 bases. J gave up 4 bases and V 5 bases, and 6 bases lay outside the gene matches. CDR3 length: 16 amino acids. Germline CDR1 reads LNHDA; CDR2 reads SQIVND (reference sequence). CDR3 nucleotide sequence: TGTGCCAGTAGTCCTCAGGACAGGGGGCCCACCGGGGAGCTGTTTTTT. Translation: CASSPQDRGPTGELFF.

The chain recombines TRBV7-3 with TRBJ1-1; 7 positions match TRBD1. This CDR3 is 14 amino acids long. J gave up 6 bases and V 5 bases, and 9 bases lay outside the gene matches. Germline assignment: CDR1 SGHTA and CDR2 FQGTGA. The CDR3: CASSPRDRPSEAFF. DNA for the CDR3: TGTGCCAGCAGCCCCCGGGACAGACCCTCTGAAGCTTTCTTT.